The clone carrying this TCR beta chain was seen ten or more times. No antigen is known for it. These data come from a study of prognosis after radiotherapy for stage I lung cancer. Across the study: Those with stage I non-small cell lung cancer who took part were enrolled between early 2018 and January 2019. The study, taken as a whole, reports: The number of unique TCR clones went down after stereotactic body radiation therapy, with a median of around 10,000 versus 6,500.

CDR3 of TCR beta was amplified from genomic DNA via a two-round multiplex PCR. Gene-specific primers for each TRBV and TRBJ gene drove first-round PCR. TCRdb analysed the multiplex PCR reads with MiXCR anew, one entry per CDR3 protein. The sample includes around 51,000 distinct CDR3 sequences, under 45% seen only once; the top ten take roughly 9.4%. CDR1 and CDR2 (germline): SQVTM, ANQGSEA. J lost 7 bases, V lost 6 bases, and 16 bases had no gene match. This CDR3 has 15 residues. V is TRBV29-1 and J is TRBJ1-1, with 8 bases fitting TRBD1. Specimen: PBMCs, collected before or after stereotactic body radiation therapy (not recorded which). The TCR originated in a donor over 45 with non-small cell lung cancer. CDR3 bases: TGCAGCGTGGAGACTTCCAGGGGGCGCAAAGGTGAAGCTTTCTTT. It specifies CSVETSRGRKGEAFF.